The rows below give T cell receptor beta chains drawn from one sample of a study of T cells after somatic rescue of genetic block. TCRdb's copy holds only in-frame clones and misses some; the assay was immunoSEQ multiplex PCR. The profile shows about 63,000 clones, about 91% of them singletons. The sample taken for sequencing was peripheral blood mononuclear cells (PBMCs). Every receptor here comes from a man aged 35-49 years. Each CDR3 is given without its conserved first and last residue. Clone size is not always given. Where it is, it says once, few, many or a class for expanded clones.

>TRBJ2-3|TRBV27|.
ASKQSGTDTQY
>TRBJ2-5|TRBV6-5|.
ASSYYQGQETQY
>TRBJ2-3|TRBV5-1|.
ASSPRGGPTDTQY
>TRBJ2-7|TRBV5-1|.
ASSLARSGRDRSEQY
>TRBJ2-1|TRBV11-2|.
ASSRKTSDGGEQF
>TRBJ2-7|TRBV2|.
ASSGDAGGEQY
>TRBJ2-7|TRBV5-4|.
ASSLVGSAYEQY
>TRBJ1-2|TRBV28|.
ASSLVQGIHGYT
>TRBJ1-1|TRBV5-1|.
ASSQGRSYTEAF
>TRBJ2-2|TRBV5-1|.
ASSLEAAPTGELF
>TRBJ2-1|TRBV9|.
ASSVFRTGGSEQF
>TRBJ2-1|TRBV5-8|.
ASSSSGGVPSNEQF
>TRBJ2-6|TRBV7-9|.
ASSPGTGFSGANVLT
>TRBJ2-2|TRBV6-4|.
ASSPLPSGGGELF
>TRBJ2-2|TRBV6-5|.
ASSSWGANTGELF
>TRBJ2-3|TRBV6-5|.
ASSWISGRSTDTQY
>TRBJ1-4|TRBV2|.
ASSRTGSGEKLF
>TRBJ2-3|TRBV28|.
ASSLSVGLADTDTQY
>TRBJ2-7|TRBV9|once
ASSEGQASYEQY
>TRBJ2-6|TRBV10-2|.
ASSATIGTAVSGANVLT
>TRBJ1-6|TRBV2|.
ASTLRNSPLH
>TRBJ1-5|TRBV5-1|.
ASSLAGGQEPQH
>TRBJ2-3|TRBV11-2|.
ASSSGQGTETQY
>TRBJ1-1|TRBV28|once
ASSFPRGQGSTEAF
>TRBJ1-5|TRBV4-2|.
ASSLGSGNQPQH
>TRBJ2-2|TRBV5-4|.
ASSRPNRGGTGELF
>TRBJ2-6|TRBV4-3|.
ASSQGPGDSFPLGANVLT
>TRBJ1-1|TRBV12-5|.
ASAWGLGMNTEAF
>TRBJ2-1|TRBV7-9|few
ASSLEGSNEQF
>TRBJ2-1|TRBV6-4|few
ASSPSFGYNEQF
>TRBJ2-1|TRBV7-2|.
ASSFQVFGSYNEQF
>TRBJ1-5|TRBV29-1|.
SVEDGPRGKCNQPQH
>TRBJ1-5|TRBV28|.
ASSSPLQGDQPQH
>TRBJ2-1|TRBV10-3|.
AISDPTRGDNEQF
>TRBJ2-2|TRBV7-3|.
ASSLLGSHTGELF
>TRBJ1-4|TRBV6-4|.
ASVRTRRTGEKLF
>TRBJ2-5|TRBV9|.
ASSVFGGGVQETQY
>TRBJ1-2|TRBV7-2|.
ASSQTPGQPGYGYT
>TRBJ2-6|TRBV27|.
ASSPQGFSGANVLT
>TRBJ2-3|TRBV7-8|once
ASSPARGADTQY
>TRBJ2-4|TRBV27|.
ASSLSIGAKNIQY
>TRBJ2-5|TRBV11-3|.
ASSLEGGETQY
>TRBJ2-7|TRBV5-6|.
ASSIMGEVGEQY
>TRBJ2-7|TRBV6-6|.
ASRAGLAEGVYEQY
>TRBJ2-5|TRBV13|.
ASSPRMYQETQY
>TRBJ2-7|TRBV5-1|.
ASSLGQGSYEQY
>TRBJ2-3|TRBV5-1|.
ASSFDRGGTDTQY
>TRBJ1-1|TRBV18|.
ATSGGQNTEAF
>TRBJ1-6|TRBV9|.
ASSGLLYNSPLH
>TRBJ2-4|TRBV28|.
ASSHLRAGGDIQY
>TRBJ2-7|TRBV6-6|.
ASSKTGDEQY
>TRBJ2-5|TRBV7-8|few
ASSKRQGRLETQY
>TRBJ1-2|TRBV5-1|few
ASSTRTGGAPYGYT
>TRBJ2-7|TRBV7-9|once
ASSLGQGLYEQY
>TRBJ2-2|TRBV19|.
ASSILGGDAGELF